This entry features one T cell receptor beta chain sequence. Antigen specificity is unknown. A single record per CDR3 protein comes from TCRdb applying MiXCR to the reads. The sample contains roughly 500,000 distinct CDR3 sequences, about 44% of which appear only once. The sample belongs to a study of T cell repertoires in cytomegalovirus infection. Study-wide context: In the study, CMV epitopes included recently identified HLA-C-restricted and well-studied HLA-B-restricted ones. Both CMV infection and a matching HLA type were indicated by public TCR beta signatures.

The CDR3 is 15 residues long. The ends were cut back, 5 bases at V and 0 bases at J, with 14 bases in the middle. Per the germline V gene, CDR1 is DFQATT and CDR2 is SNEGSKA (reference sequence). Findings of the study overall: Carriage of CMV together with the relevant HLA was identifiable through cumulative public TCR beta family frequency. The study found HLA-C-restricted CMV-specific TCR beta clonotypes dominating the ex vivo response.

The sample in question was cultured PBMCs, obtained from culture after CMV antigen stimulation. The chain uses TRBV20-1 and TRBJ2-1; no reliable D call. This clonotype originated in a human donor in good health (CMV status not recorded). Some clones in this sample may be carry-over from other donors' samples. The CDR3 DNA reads TGCAGTGCTCGGCCAAGGTTGGGCTCCTACAATGAGCAGTTCTTC. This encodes CSARPRLGSYNEQFF.